This T cell receptor beta chain was recovered during a study of shared T cell receptors in the human thymus. Repertoires were generated with immunoSEQ multiplex PCR, while TCRdb's copy carries only in-frame clones and drops some. The table records hundreds of thousands of clones, roughly 86% of them present only once. Germline V gene lookup returns CDR1 SGHVS and CDR2 FNYEAQ. Trimming cost V 5 bases and J 1 base, with 21 bases left between them. The CDR3 consists of 17 residues. The data were also submitted as part of a second study, on human thymus T cells. That investigation notes: Resections were taken during corrective heart surgery, and the thymus tissue came from these. Seemingly biased V and J gene usage marked thymic and blood repertoires.

The source of this sequence is a boy under three years old with a congenital heart defect. The genes are TRBV7-6 and TRBJ2-7; possible D gene TRBD1, 6 bases. The sequenced sample was thymocytes. CDR3 sequence (DNA): TGTGCCAGCAGCCCCTCTGGGGGCGCGGGCGCTTCCTACGAGCAGTACTTC. Translation: CASSPSGGAGASYEQYF.